These 25 T cell receptor beta chains were sequenced from one sample in a study of type 1 and type 2 diabetes patients (dated by TCRdb to 2016 to 2018). TCRdb shows the sequencer as Illumina MiSeq. TCRbeta CDR3 amplification used genomic DNA from the sorted T cell subsets as template. The TCRbeta CDR3 region was amplified by multiplex PCR using 30 forward and 13 reverse primers. TCRdb trimmed the raw reads at Q25, called clones with MiXCR and kept productive beta chains. Identical CDR3 proteins give one entry, which carries the most common genes and DNA. Present in this sample are under 300,000 distinct CDR3 sequences, roughly 44% of which were seen just once. The ten largest clonotypes hold approximately 15% of the sample. Sequenced input: peripheral blood mononuclear cells (PBMCs). These receptors all come from a man younger than 30 with type 2 diabetes.

The chain is built from TRBV29-1 and TRBJ1-4; maybe TRBD1 (5 bases). The length of the CDR3 is 13 residues. The V end was cut by 6 bases, the J end by 5 bases, with 13 bases between. The germline CDR1 and CDR2 sequences are SQVTM and ANQGSEA. The CDR3 sequence is CSVFFGGNEKLFF. CDR3 in DNA: TGCAGCGTCTTTTTCGGGGGGAATGAAAAACTGTTTTTT.

This clonotype was counted a few times. The gene calls are TRBV20-1 and TRBJ2-5; the match to TRBD2 covers 7 bases. Looked up from germline, CDR1 is DFQATT and CDR2 is SNEGSKA (reference sequence). The CDR3 sequence is 17 residues long. V gave up 4 bases and J gave up 5 bases; unmatched junction bases: 19. The CDR3 DNA reads as TGCAGTGCTACGGGGCCGGCTATACTAGCGTCCCTCGAGACCCAGTACTTC. This translates into CSATGPAILASLETQYF.

The chain carries TRBV2 and TRBJ1-1; unclear D gene. The germline V gene encodes CDR1 SNHLY and CDR2 FYNNEI. The V end lost 2 bases, the J end lost 0 bases, and 10 bases lay between the germline ends. The CDR3 loop spans 15 amino acids. The CDR3 nucleotides read TGTGCCAGCAGTGAAAGTGGAGGGATGAACACTGAAGCTTTCTTT. Protein: CASSESGGMNTEAFF. Using reference TRBV2 and TRBJ1-1 for the parts outside the CDR3, the full variable domain is EPEVTQTPSHQVTQMGQEVILRCVPISNHLYFYWYRQILGQKVEFLVSFYNNEISEKSEIFDDQFSVERPDGSNFTLKIRSTKLEDSAMYFCASSESGGMNTEAFFGQGTRLTVV.

This sequence joins TRBV10-3 and TRBJ2-7; possibly TRBD1 for D (6 bases). The CDR3 has 15 residues. The germline gives CDR1 ENHRY, CDR2 SYGVKD. V gave up 3 bases and J gave up 7 bases, with 19 bases separating them. The CDR3 DNA follows: TGTGCCATCAGTGAACCAAGGGACAACCTAGGGGAGCAGTACTTC. It specifies CAISEPRDNLGEQYF.

This clonotype has only a few counts. The CDR3 loop reads CASSELSTYGYTF. In nucleotides, the CDR3 is TGTGCCAGCAGTGAGTTGTCTACCTATGGCTACACCTTC. This chain links TRBV2 with TRBJ1-2; no reliable D call. The CDR3 is 13 residues long. Looked up from germline, CDR1 is SNHLY and CDR2 is FYNNEI. Trimming took 3 bases from V and 4 from J, leaving 9 bases between them.

This clonotype was observed a handful of times. CDR3 amino acids: CASSDSAEAFF. CDR3 coding DNA: TGCGCCAGCAGTGACTCCGCTGAAGCTTTCTTT. The chain has TRBV10-2 and TRBJ1-1; D gene unclear. The ends were cut back, 3 bases at V and 6 bases at J, with 5 bases in the middle. The germline CDR1 and CDR2 sequences are WSHSY and SAAADI. This CDR3 comprises 11 residues.

V is TRBV15 and J is TRBJ1-4; 7 bases line up with TRBD1. CDR1 and CDR2 (germline): LNHNV, YYDKDF (reference sequence). The V segment lost 1 base and the J segment 6 bases; nucleotides outside the gene matches: 5. This CDR3 comprises 15 residues. CDR3 DNA sequence: TGTGCCACCAGCAGAGCCGGGACAGTGGATGAAAAACTGTTTTTT. Encoded protein: CATSRAGTVDEKLFF.

The rearrangement joins TRBV19 to TRBJ1-1, with 8 bases fitting TRBD1. Losses at the gene ends were 8 bases for V and 6 bases for J; bases not matched to a gene: 8. This CDR3 is 13 amino acids long. CDR1 and CDR2 (germline): LNHDA, SQIVND (reference sequence). The CDR3 sequence: CASGTGRAAEAFF. CDR3 DNA: TGTGCCAGTGGGACAGGAAGAGCCGCTGAAGCTTTCTTT.

The V call is TRBV7-3, the J call TRBJ2-5; D could derive from TRBD1 or TRBD2 (7 bases each). Germline V CDR1 and CDR2: SGHTA, FQGTGA. There are 17 residues in the CDR3. The V end was cut by 5 bases, the J end by 3 bases, with 22 bases between. CDR3 region: CASSPGRGDSTEETQYF. As DNA, the CDR3 is TGTGCCAGCAGCCCCGGTCGGGGGGACAGTACAGAAGAGACCCAGTACTTC.

This clonotype was observed at least ten times. The V and J genes are TRBV30 and TRBJ2-7; TRBD1 is a possible D gene (6 bases). This CDR3 comprises 14 residues. CDR1 and CDR2 (germline): GTSNPN, SVGIG (reference sequence). The ends were cut back, 3 bases at V and 2 bases at J, with 14 bases in the middle. The chain's CDR3 is CAWSLGGHAYEQYF. CDR3 nucleotides: TGTGCCTGGAGCCTAGGGGGACATGCCTACGAGCAGTACTTC.

There are a few counts of this clonotype. The rearrangement links TRBV30 to TRBJ1-1, with D unresolved. This CDR3 has 13 residues. The ends were cut back, 0 bases at V and 0 bases at J, with 5 bases in the middle. Germline V gene data show CDR1 as GTSNPN and CDR2 as SVGIG (reference sequence). The CDR3 here is CAWSVDLNTEAFF. The CDR3 nucleotides are TGTGCCTGGAGTGTGGATTTGAACACTGAAGCTTTCTTT. The whole variable domain, remainder taken from reference TRBV30 and TRBJ1-1, is SQTIHQWPATLVQPVGSPLSLECTVEGTSNPNLYWYRQAAGRGLQLLFYSVGIGQISSEVPQNLSASRPQDRQFILSSKKLLLSDSGFYLCAWSVDLNTEAFFGQGTRLTVV.

Concerning this clonotype: The junction shows a germline mismatch at one end, possibly a read error. The chain carries TRBV20-1 and TRBJ2-3, with D possibly being TRBD1 or TRBD2 (5 bases each). The CDR3 is 12 residues long. Looked up from germline, CDR1 is DFQATT and CDR2 is SNEGSKA (reference sequence). In DNA form, the CDR3 reads TGCAGTGCTCCACCCCAGGGAGATATGCAGTATTTT. Residues: CSAPPQGDMQYF.

V gene TRBV20-1 combines with J gene TRBJ2-5; D possibly corresponds to TRBD1 (5 bases). Trimming stripped 3 bases from V and 1 base from J, with 12 bases between. The CDR3 runs to 14 residues. Germline loops: CDR1 DFQATT, CDR2 SNEGSKA (reference sequence). This chain's CDR3 is CSASRDRLQETQYF. CDR3 coding DNA: TGCAGTGCTAGCCGTGACAGACTCCAAGAGACCCAGTACTTC.

This sequence joins TRBV6-1 and TRBJ2-7; D tentatively reads TRBD1 or TRBD2 (5 bases each). V was clipped by 6 bases and J by 5 bases, with 17 bases between them. The CDR3 is made up of 14 amino acids. In germline, CDR1 is MNHNS, CDR2 SASEGT. The CDR3 here is CASRGTRSRDEQYF. CDR3 in DNA: TGTGCCAGCAGGGGGACGCGGTCTAGAGACGAGCAGTACTTC.

A few counts support this clonotype. The genes are TRBV25-1 and TRBJ1-3; D remains unclear. The germline gives CDR1 MGHDK, CDR2 SYGVNS. V was trimmed by 5 bases and J by 7 bases, leaving 15 bases between them. CDR3 length: 14 amino acids. The CDR3: CASSTWTVGNTIYF. The CDR3 nucleotides are TGTGCCAGCAGTACCTGGACGGTCGGGAACACCATATATTTT. The full variable domain, in which reference TRBV25-1 and TRBJ1-3 provide the parts outside the CDR3, is EADIYQTPRYLVIGTGKKITLECSQTMGHDKMYWYQQDPGMELHLIHYSYGVNSTEKGDLSSESTVSRIRTEHFPLTLESARPSHTSQYLCASSTWTVGNTIYFGEGSWLTVV.

This chain joins TRBV6-5 and TRBJ1-5; D ambiguous. The CDR3 totals 16 residues. The germline V gene has CDR1 MNHEY and CDR2 SVGAGI. Trimming took off 4 bases at V and 2 bases at J, with 15 bases between the two ends. The CDR3 DNA sequence: TGTGCCAGCAGTTCGGGAAACGTTCGTGGCAATCAGCCCCAGCATTTT. Translated: CASSSGNVRGNQPQHF.

CDR3 sequence: CASSQQGLNNSPLHF. DNA of the CDR3: TGTGCCAGCAGTCAACAGGGGTTGAATAATTCACCCCTCCACTTT. The chain carries TRBV3-1 and TRBJ1-6; TRBD1 matches 7 bases. CDR1 and CDR2 from the germline V gene are LGHDT and YNNKEL (reference sequence). The CDR3 runs to 15 residues. V was clipped by 6 bases and J by 5 bases; unmatched bases: 7.

This clonotype was recorded a few times. V is TRBV4-2 and J is TRBJ2-7; the D gene is possibly TRBD1 (6 bases). The V end was cut by 1 base, the J end by 2 bases, with 12 bases between. Germline V gene data show CDR1 as LGHNA and CDR2 as YNFKEQ. The CDR3 has 15 amino acids. CDR3 nucleotide sequence: TGTGCCAGCAGCCAAGTCAAAACAGGGACCTACGAGCAGTACTTC. As protein: CASSQVKTGTYEQYF.

The rearrangement uses TRBV20-1 and TRBJ1-1; TRBD1 is a possible D gene (5 bases). The V gene's germline CDR1 is DFQATT and CDR2 SNEGSKA (reference sequence). V was shortened by 6 bases and J by 5 bases, with 19 bases between the two germline ends. The CDR3 consists of 14 residues. In DNA, the CDR3 is TGCAGTGCCGTGTCCTGGGGCAGCGAAACTGAAGCTTTCTTT. This gives the protein CSAVSWGSETEAFF.

There are a few counts of this clonotype. V gene TRBV2 combines with J gene TRBJ1-6, with 7 bases fitting TRBD1. The junction had 9 bases not matched to a gene; V was cut back by 6 bases and J by 7 bases. The V gene's germline CDR1 is SNHLY and CDR2 FYNNEI. The CDR3 is 15 residues long. The CDR3 loop is CASSFDRDPNSPLHF. DNA of the CDR3: TGTGCCAGCAGCTTCGACAGGGACCCAAATTCACCCCTCCACTTT. Together with reference TRBV2 and TRBJ1-6, the CDR3 gives the full variable domain: EPEVTQTPSHQVTQMGQEVILRCVPISNHLYFYWYRQILGQKVEFLVSFYNNEISEKSEIFDDQFSVERPDGSNFTLKIRSTKLEDSAMYFCASSFDRDPNSPLHFGNGTRLTVT.

This clonotype was counted only a few times. The chain carries TRBV19 and TRBJ2-3; 8 nucleotides align to TRBD2. CDR3 length equals 15 residues. V dropped 3 bases and J dropped 5; count of bases not matched to a gene: 7. Per the germline V gene, CDR1 is LNHDA and CDR2 is SQIVND (reference sequence). CDR3 in amino acids: CASSIDAGGLDTQYF. CDR3 in DNA: TGTGCCAGTAGTATTGACGCGGGAGGATTAGATACGCAGTATTTT.

The CDR3 is CASSLAFGNTIYF. CDR3 nucleotide sequence: TGTGCCAGCAGCTTAGCTTTCGGAAACACCATATATTTT. V usage is TRBV7-2 and J usage is TRBJ1-3; D is ambiguous. Trimming shortened V by 0 bases and J by 4 bases, and 4 bases separated the two germline ends. CDR1 and CDR2 (germline): SGHTA, FQGNSA. The CDR3 is 13 amino acids.

This clonotype was found a few times. This chain connects TRBV2 to TRBJ2-3; no clear D gene. Germline V gene data show CDR1 as SNHLY and CDR2 as FYNNEI. CDR3 size: 13 residues. Trimming cost V 2 bases and J 3 bases, with 6 bases left between them. The CDR3 sequence: CASSEHRTDTQYF. The CDR3 coding sequence is TGTGCCAGCAGTGAACACCGAACAGATACGCAGTATTTT.

In its sample, this clonotype was seen once. The chain has TRBV3-1 and TRBJ2-2, with 7 bases lining up with TRBD1. The J segment lost 7 bases and the V segment lost 1 base, leaving 3 bases of the junction unmatched. Germline V lookup: CDR1 LGHDT, CDR2 YNNKEL (reference sequence). The CDR3 has 14 amino acids. The CDR3 coding sequence is TGTGCCAGCAGCCAAGTAGGGGGCCGCGGGGAGCTGTTTTTT. As protein: CASSQVGGRGELFF.

V gene TRBV20-1 combines with J gene TRBJ2-1; 16 nucleotides match TRBD2. Germline CDR1 DFQATT, CDR2 SNEGSKA (reference sequence). The CDR3 contains 16 residues. V shed 0 bases and J 10 bases; nucleotides not matched to a gene: 6. The CDR3 reads CSARDGGTSGRAEQFF. CDR3 DNA sequence: TGCAGTGCTAGAGATGGGGGGACTAGCGGGAGGGCGGAGCAGTTCTTC.